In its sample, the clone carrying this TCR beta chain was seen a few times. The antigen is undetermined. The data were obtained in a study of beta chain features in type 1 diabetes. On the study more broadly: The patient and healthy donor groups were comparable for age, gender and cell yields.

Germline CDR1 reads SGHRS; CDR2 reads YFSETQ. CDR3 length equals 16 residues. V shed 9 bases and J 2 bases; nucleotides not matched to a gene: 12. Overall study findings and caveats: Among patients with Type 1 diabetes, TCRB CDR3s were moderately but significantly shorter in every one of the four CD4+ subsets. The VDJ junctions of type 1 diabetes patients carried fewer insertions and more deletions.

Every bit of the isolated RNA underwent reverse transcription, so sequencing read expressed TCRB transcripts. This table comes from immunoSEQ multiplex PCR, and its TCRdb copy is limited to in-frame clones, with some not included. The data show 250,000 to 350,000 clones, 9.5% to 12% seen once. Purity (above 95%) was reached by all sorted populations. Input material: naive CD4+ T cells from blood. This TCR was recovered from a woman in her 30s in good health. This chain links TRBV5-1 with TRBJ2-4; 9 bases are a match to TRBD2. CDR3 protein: CAMCQLAGTPKNIQYF. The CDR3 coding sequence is TGCGCCATGTGTCAGCTAGCGGGAACCCCCAAAAACATTCAGTACTTC.